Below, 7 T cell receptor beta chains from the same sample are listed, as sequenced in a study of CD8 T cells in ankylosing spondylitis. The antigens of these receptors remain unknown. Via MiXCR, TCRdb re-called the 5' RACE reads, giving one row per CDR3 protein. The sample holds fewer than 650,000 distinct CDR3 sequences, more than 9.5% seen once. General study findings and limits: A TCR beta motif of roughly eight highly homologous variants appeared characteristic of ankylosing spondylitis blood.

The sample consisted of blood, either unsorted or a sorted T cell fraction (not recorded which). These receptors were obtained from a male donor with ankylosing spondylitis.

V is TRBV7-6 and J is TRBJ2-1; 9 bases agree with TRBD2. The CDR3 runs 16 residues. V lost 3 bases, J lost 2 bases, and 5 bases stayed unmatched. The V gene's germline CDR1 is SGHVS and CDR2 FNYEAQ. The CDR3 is CASSFTLAGAYNEQFF. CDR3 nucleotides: TGTGCCAGCAGCTTTACACTAGCGGGTGCCTACAATGAGCAGTTCTTC.

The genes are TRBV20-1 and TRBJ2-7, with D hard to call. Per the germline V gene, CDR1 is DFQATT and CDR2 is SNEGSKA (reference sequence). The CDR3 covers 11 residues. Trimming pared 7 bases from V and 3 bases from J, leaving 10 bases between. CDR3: CSVAGRYEQYF. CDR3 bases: TGCAGTGTTGCAGGTCGCTACGAGCAGTACTTC.

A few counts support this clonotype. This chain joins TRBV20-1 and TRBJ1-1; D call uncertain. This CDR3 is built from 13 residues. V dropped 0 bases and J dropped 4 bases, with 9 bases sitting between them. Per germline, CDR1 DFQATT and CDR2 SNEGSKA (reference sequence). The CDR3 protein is CSARDWVGTEAFF. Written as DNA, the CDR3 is TGCAGTGCTAGAGATTGGGTAGGCACTGAAGCTTTCTTT.

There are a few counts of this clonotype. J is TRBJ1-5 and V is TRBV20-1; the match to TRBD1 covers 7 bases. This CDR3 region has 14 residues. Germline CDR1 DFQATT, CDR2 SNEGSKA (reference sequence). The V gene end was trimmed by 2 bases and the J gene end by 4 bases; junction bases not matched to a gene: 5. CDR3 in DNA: TGCAGTGCTAGAAAGGGGGCTGGGAATCAGCCCCAGCATTTT. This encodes CSARKGAGNQPQHF.

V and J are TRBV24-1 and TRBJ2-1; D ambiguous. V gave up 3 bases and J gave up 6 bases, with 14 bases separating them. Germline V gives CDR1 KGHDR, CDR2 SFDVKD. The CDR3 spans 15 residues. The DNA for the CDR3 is TGTGCCACCAGTGATCCTAACGCCAGAGTCAATGAGCAGTTCTTC. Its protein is CATSDPNARVNEQFF.

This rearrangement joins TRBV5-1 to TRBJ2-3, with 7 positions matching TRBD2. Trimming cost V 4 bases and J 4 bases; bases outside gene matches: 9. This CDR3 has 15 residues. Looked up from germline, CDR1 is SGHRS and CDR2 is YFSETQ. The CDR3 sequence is CASSTSGGSADTQYF. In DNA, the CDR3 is TGCGCCAGCAGCACCTCGGGCGGGAGTGCAGATACGCAGTATTTT.

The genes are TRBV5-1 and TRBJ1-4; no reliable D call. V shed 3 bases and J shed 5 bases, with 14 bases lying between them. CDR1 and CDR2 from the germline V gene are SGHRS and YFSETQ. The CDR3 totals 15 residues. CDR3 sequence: CASSWAPGGNEKLFF. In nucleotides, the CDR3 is TGCGCCAGCAGCTGGGCCCCGGGAGGGAATGAAAAACTGTTTTTT.